These T cell receptor beta chains were read from a single sample in a study of read filtering for tumor transcriptome and immune sequencing. TCRdb processed the reads anew with MiXCR; each CDR3 protein has one entry. This sample has tens of thousands of distinct CDR3 sequences; 20% to 25% occur once, and the top ten carry roughly an eighth. Material: a population of CD138-negative cells sorted from bone marrow. The receptors were sampled from a donor aged 40 or over with multiple myeloma. The CDR3 runs from the conserved cysteine through the conserved F or W. A D gene is named only where the DNA matches it firmly. Not all rows give a size; the values are once, few, many and, for expanded clones, a class.

CDR3 protein	CDR3 DNA	clone size	V gene	J gene	D gene
CATLPPGGYEQYF	TGTGCCACCCTTCCCCCGGGCGGTTACGAGCAGTACTTC	few	TRBV28	TRBJ2-7	-
CASMSGLPNTEAFF	TGCGCCAGCATGTCGGGACTGCCGAACACTGAAGCTTTCTTT	many	TRBV5-1	TRBJ1-1	-
CASSLEFGNSPLHF	TGCGCCAGCAGCTTGGAGTTTGGTAACTCACCCCTCCACTTT	many	TRBV5-1	TRBJ1-6	-
CASSPTAGGYGYTF	TGTGCCAGCAGCCCAACGGCAGGGGGCTATGGCTACACCTTC	many	TRBV7-2	TRBJ1-2	TRBD1
CSVAADTDTQYF	TGCAGCGTTGCAGCGGACACAGATACGCAGTATTTT	many	TRBV29-1	TRBJ2-3	-
CASKGQGGTDTQYF	TGCGCCAGCAAAGGACAGGGGGGGACAGATACGCAGTATTTT	-	TRBV5-1	TRBJ2-3	TRBD1
CASSPWTGRRTNEKLFF	TGTGCCAGCAGTCCTTGGACAGGGAGGAGGACTAATGAAAAACTGTTTTTT	many	TRBV2	TRBJ1-4	TRBD1
CVSSSSPRTGNEQFF	TGCGTCAGCAGCTCGAGTCCCAGGACAGGGAATGAGCAGTTCTTC	-	TRBV5-1	TRBJ2-1	TRBD1
CASSQGPWLGEQYF	TGCGCCAGCAGCCAAGGTCCCTGGCTGGGGGAGCAGTACTTC	many	TRBV4-1	TRBJ2-7	-
CASSVESASTDTQYF	TGTGCCAGCAGCGTGGAGTCGGCTAGCACAGATACGCAGTATTTT	-	TRBV2	TRBJ2-3	-
CASTLAPELYNEQFF	TGCGCCAGCACCCTCGCCCCGGAGTTATACAATGAGCAGTTCTTC	few	TRBV5-1	TRBJ2-1	-
CASSLEGPGPSPLHF	TGTGCCAGCAGCTTAGAGGGCCCAGGGCCCTCACCCCTCCACTTT	many	TRBV7-9	TRBJ1-6	-
CASSLGSGEKLSF	TGCGCCAGCAGCTTGGGATCTGGCGAAAAACTGTCTTTT	-	TRBV5-1	TRBJ1-4	-
CASSPNRQGANQPQHF	TGTGCCAGCAGTCCTAACCGACAGGGGGCTAATCAGCCCCAGCATTTT	many	TRBV12-3/TRBV12-4	TRBJ1-5	TRBD1
CASRIQGGRSYNEQFF	TGTGCCAGCAGAATCCAAGGAGGGAGGTCCTACAATGAGCAGTTCTTC	many	TRBV6-2/TRBV6-3	TRBJ2-1	-
CASQKVGKLFF	TGTGCCAGCCAAAAGGTTGGAAAACTGTTTTTT	-	TRBV28	TRBJ1-4	-
CASSSQGAPRNQPQHF	TGTGCCAGCAGTAGTCAGGGGGCGCCTCGCAATCAGCCCCAGCATTTT	few	TRBV28	TRBJ1-5	TRBD1
CASSLDSQPQHF	TGTGCCAGCAGCTTAGATAGTCAGCCCCAGCATTTT	few	TRBV7-9	TRBJ1-5	-
CASSRSGGTFSYNEQFF	TGTGCCAGCAGTCGGTCGGGCGGGACCTTCTCCTACAATGAGCAGTTCTTC	many	TRBV6-5	TRBJ2-1	-
CASSTAPGDEQFF	TGTGCCAGCAGCACGGCTCCCGGGGATGAGCAGTTCTTC	many	TRBV9	TRBJ2-1	-
CASSSTSGGAGDTQYF	TGTGCCAGCAGCTCGACTAGCGGGGGGGCGGGGGATACGCAGTATTTT	many	TRBV7-9	TRBJ2-3	TRBD2
CASSRSGLVKTQYF	TGTGCCAGCAGTCGAAGCGGACTAGTGAAGACCCAGTACTTC	-	TRBV6-1	TRBJ2-5	TRBD2
CASSLGIRASEQFF	TGTGCTAGCAGCTTAGGCATACGGGCGAGTGAGCAGTTCTTC	many	TRBV7-7	TRBJ2-1	-
CASSLVAGKYQETQYF	TGTGCCAGCAGCTTAGTGGCGGGAAAGTACCAAGAGACCCAGTACTTC	many	TRBV11-2	TRBJ2-5	-
CSVEAGGPSEQFF	TGCAGCGTTGAAGCGGGGGGGCCTAGTGAGCAGTTCTTC	many	TRBV29-1	TRBJ2-1	TRBD2
CASSFRPDGPYEQYF	TGTGCCAGCAGTTTTCGACCTGACGGTCCCTACGAGCAGTACTTC	-	TRBV27	TRBJ2-7	-
CASRFIGQGARDEQFF	TGTGCCAGCAGGTTCATTGGACAGGGGGCGCGGGATGAGCAGTTCTTC	many	TRBV27	TRBJ2-1	TRBD1
CASSLRLNEKLFF	TGCGCCAGCAGCTTGAGGTTGAATGAAAAACTGTTTTTT	many	TRBV5-1	TRBJ1-4	-